This T cell receptor (beta chain) was profiled in a study of T cells in Graves' hyperthyroidism and ophthalmopathy. This clonotype was detected only a few times. PBMCs came from around 9.7 ml fresh peripheral blood. RNA transcripts served as the template for amplifying TCR beta CDR3 regions. During a first-round RT-PCR of the TCR CDR3, the HTBI primer set was used. One entry per CDR3 protein results from TCRdb running MiXCR on the multiplex PCR reads. The sample holds 340,000 or so distinct CDR3 sequences; about 21% are singletons and the top ten take over 45%. The specimen was blood. This TCR came from a woman aged 45-65 years with Graves' hyperthyroidism.

The DNA of the CDR3 is TGTGCCAGTGGTCCCGGAGCGGGAGGAAGGGACGAGCAGTACTTC. Translation: CASGPGAGGRDEQYF. The chain has TRBV19 and TRBJ2-7; 9 positions match TRBD2. V dropped 8 bases and J dropped 5; count of bases not matched to a gene: 13. CDR3 size: 15 residues. In germline, CDR1 is LNHDA, CDR2 SQIVND (reference sequence).